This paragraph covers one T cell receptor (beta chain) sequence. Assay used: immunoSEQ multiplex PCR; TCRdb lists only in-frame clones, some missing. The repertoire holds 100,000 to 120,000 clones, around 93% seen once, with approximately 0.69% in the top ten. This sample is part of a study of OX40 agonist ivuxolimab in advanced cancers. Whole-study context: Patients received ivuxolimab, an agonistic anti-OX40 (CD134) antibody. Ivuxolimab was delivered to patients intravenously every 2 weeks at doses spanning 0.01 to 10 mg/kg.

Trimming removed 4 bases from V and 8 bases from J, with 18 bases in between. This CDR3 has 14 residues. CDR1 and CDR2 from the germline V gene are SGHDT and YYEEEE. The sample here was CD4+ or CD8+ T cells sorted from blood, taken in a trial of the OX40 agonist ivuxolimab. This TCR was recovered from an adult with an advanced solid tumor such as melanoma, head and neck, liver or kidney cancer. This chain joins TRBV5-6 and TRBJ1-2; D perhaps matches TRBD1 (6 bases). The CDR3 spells CASSVGQMGIGYTF. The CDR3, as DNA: TGTGCCAGCAGCGTCGGACAGATGGGGATCGGCTACACCTTC.